This T cell receptor (beta chain) is from a study of control samples from healthy donors and cancer patients. This CDR3 region has 14 residues. V lost 2 bases, J lost 2 bases, and 10 bases lay in between. CDR1 is MNHEY, CDR2 SVGAGI, per germline. This clone was detected once. The data were produced by immunoSEQ multiplex PCR, yet TCRdb's version contains in-frame clones alone and is incomplete. The sample contains some 120,000 clones, 85% to 95% of which appear only once. The chain carries TRBV6-5 and TRBJ2-7, with a tentative D call TRBD2 (5 bases). This receptor was taken from a man aged 45-65 years with head and neck cancer. The specimen was PBMCs. CDR3 bases: TGTGCCAGCAGTTACACCCGGGAAACCTACGAGCAGTACTTC. Translating it yields CASSYTRETYEQYF.